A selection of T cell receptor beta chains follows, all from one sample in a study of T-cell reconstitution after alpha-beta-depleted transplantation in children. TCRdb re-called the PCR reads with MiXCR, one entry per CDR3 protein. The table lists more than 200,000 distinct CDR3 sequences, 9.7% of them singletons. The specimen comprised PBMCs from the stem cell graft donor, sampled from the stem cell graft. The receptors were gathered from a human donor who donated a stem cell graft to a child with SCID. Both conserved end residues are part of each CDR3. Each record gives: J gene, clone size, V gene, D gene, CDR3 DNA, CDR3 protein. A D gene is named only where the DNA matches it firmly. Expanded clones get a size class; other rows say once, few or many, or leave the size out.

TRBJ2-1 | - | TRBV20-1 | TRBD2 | TGCTGTGCTAGACCTAGCGGGGGGGGTGGTAGATACAATGAGCAGTTCTTC | CCARPSGGGGRYNEQFF
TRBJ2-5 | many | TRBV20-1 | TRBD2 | TGCAGTGCTAGAGATCCTAGCGGGGGGTTCGGAGAGACCCAGTACTTC | CSARDPSGGFGETQYF
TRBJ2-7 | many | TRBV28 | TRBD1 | TGTGCCAGCAGTCCCTTCCGGACAGGGGTCTACGAGCAGTACTTC | CASSPFRTGVYEQYF
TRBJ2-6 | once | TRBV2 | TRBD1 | TGTGCGGGAGCAGGACAGGGGGCATCTGGGGCCAACGTCCTGACTTTC | CAGAGQGASGANVLTF
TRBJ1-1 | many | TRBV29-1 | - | TGCAGCGTTGAAAAAACAGGGTACACTGAAGCTTTCTTT | CSVEKTGYTEAFF
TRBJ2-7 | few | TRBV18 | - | TGTGCCAGCTCACCGGCCAGGCCAGGGGAGCAGTACTTC | CASSPARPGEQYF
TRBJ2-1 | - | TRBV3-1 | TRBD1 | TGTGCCAGCACCCAAGCCCGGGACAGGGATTTAGCCAATGAGCAGTTCTTC | CASTQARDRDLANEQFF
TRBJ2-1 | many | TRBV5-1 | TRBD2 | TGCGCCAGCAGCATGGGACTAGCGGGGAGCCGCGATGAGCAGTTCTTC | CASSMGLAGSRDEQFF
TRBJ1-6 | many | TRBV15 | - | TGTGCCACCAGCAGAGAACAGGGACGAGGTTCACCCCTCCACTTT | CATSREQGRGSPLHF
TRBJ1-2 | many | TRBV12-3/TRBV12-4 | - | TGTGCCAGCACCTGGGGAACCTCTTGGGGCTACACCTTC | CASTWGTSWGYTF
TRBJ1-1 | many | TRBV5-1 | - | TGCGCCAGCAGCTTGGAAGGGTCCGGACTGAACACTGAAGCTTTCTTT | CASSLEGSGLNTEAFF
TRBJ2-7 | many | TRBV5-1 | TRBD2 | TGCGCCAGCAGCTTGGCTGGGACTAGCGGGGGGGCCTTCTCCGCCGAGCAGTACTTC | CASSLAGTSGGAFSAEQYF
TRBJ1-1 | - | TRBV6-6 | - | TGTGCCAGCGATCGAGGGGGTAACACTGAAGCTTTCTTT | CASDRGGNTEAFF
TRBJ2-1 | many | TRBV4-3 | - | TGCGCCAGCAGCCAACTCCGGGACTCTCTCAATGAGCAGTTCTTC | CASSQLRDSLNEQFF
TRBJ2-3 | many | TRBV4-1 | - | TGCGCCAGCAGCCAAGATACAGCGGTTGCAGATACGCAGTATTTT | CASSQDTAVADTQYF
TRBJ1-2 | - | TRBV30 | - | TGTGCCTGGAGTGTAGGGCACAGCTATGGCTACACCTTC | CAWSVGHSYGYTF
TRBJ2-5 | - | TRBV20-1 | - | TGCTGTGCTAGAGACTCACACCGGGCCATACTCGAACCTAAAGAGACCCAGTACTTC | CCARDSHRAILEPKETQYF
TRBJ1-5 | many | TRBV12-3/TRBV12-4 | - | TGTGCCAGCAGCCAACTACGGACAGAAGGTACTCAGCCCCAGCATTTT | CASSQLRTEGTQPQHF
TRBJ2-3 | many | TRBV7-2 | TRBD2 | TGTGCCAGCAGCTTAAGAAGCGGGGGTGGTGCAGATACGCAGTATTTT | CASSLRSGGGADTQYF
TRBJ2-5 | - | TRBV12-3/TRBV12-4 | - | TGTGCCAGCAACGACAGAGTTCAAGAGACCCAGTACTTC | CASNDRVQETQYF
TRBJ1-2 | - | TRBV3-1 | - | TGTGCCAGCAGCCAGGGGCCAGATCCTAACTATGGCTACACCTTC | CASSQGPDPNYGYTF
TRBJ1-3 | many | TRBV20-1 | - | TGCAGTGCTGCCGTGAGTGGGCATGGAAACACCATATATTTT | CSAAVSGHGNTIYF
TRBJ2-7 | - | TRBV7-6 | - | TGTGCCAGCAGCTTAAAAGTTGGCTACGAGCAGTACTTC | CASSLKVGYEQYF
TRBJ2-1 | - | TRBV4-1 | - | TGTGCCAGGAGCTTGGTAGTCTACAATGAGCAGTTCTTC | CARSLVVYNEQFF